The 19 T cell receptor beta chains below come from one sample, sequenced in a study of shared clonotypes between healthy human individuals. Generated by immunoSEQ multiplex PCR, the TCRdb table keeps only in-frame clones and is missing some. The sample has over a million clones, around 97% seen once. The sample was naive CD4+ T cells sorted from blood. Described subset: CD45RA+ positively selected. These receptors all come from a man younger than 40 in good health.

The chain employs TRBV6-5 and TRBJ1-1; D is uncertain. Germline lookup yields CDR1 MNHEY and CDR2 SVGAGI. V was clipped by 8 bases and J by 11 bases, with 12 bases between them. The CDR3 length is 10 residues. CDR3 DNA: TGTGCCAGCGTTGGGCCCGTGGCTTTCTTT. Translating gives CASVGPVAFF.

The rearrangement uses TRBV29-1 and TRBJ1-2, with 8 bases matching TRBD1. The V and J ends lost 6 bases and 5 bases, in that order; junction bases with no gene match: 11. This CDR3 has 14 amino acids. The germline V gene has CDR1 SQVTM and CDR2 ANQGSEA. CDR3 sequence (DNA): TGCAGCGTCCATAGGCCGGGACAGGAGTATGGCTACACCTTC. Amino acid sequence: CSVHRPGQEYGYTF.

The chain links TRBV11-2 to TRBJ2-1; TRBD2 is a possible D gene (6 bases). Germline CDR1 and CDR2: SGHAT and FQNNGV. Trimming shortened V by 4 bases and J by 6 bases, and 10 bases separated the two germline ends. The CDR3 runs to 13 residues. The CDR3 region is CASSSGLLNEQFF. The CDR3 DNA reads as TGTGCCAGCAGCTCGGGACTCCTCAATGAGCAGTTCTTC.

This chain links TRBV7-9 with TRBJ2-1; 7 bases map to TRBD2. The CDR3 spans 13 residues. Trimming took 7 bases from V and 6 from J; bases not matched to a gene: 6. The germline V gene encodes CDR1 SEHNR and CDR2 FQNEAQ (reference sequence). This CDR3 is CASTGLVLNEQFF. CDR3 sequence (DNA): TGTGCCAGCACCGGACTAGTTCTCAATGAGCAGTTCTTC.

V usage is TRBV7-8 and J usage is TRBJ1-1; D gene uncertain. The length of the CDR3 is 14 residues. Germline assignment: CDR1 SGHVS and CDR2 FQNEAQ. With 1 base removed from V and 3 bases from J, the gap between germline ends came to 9 bases. The CDR3 here is CASSLDRADTEAFF. The CDR3 DNA is TGTGCCAGCAGCTTAGATAGGGCCGACACTGAAGCTTTCTTT.

This clone was seen a few times. The sample carries other DNA sequences with the same CDR3. The V and J genes are TRBV20-1 and TRBJ2-5; D gene ambiguous. This CDR3 spans 11 amino acids. Germline CDR1 is DFQATT and CDR2 is SNEGSKA (reference sequence). V dropped 3 bases and J dropped 3 bases, with 5 bases sitting between them. CDR3 bases: TGCAGTGCTAGGGGAAAAGAGACCCAGTACTTC. Protein: CSARGKETQYF.

This chain joins TRBV6-1 and TRBJ1-1, with unresolved D. V was shortened by 6 bases and J by 1 base, with 12 bases between the two germline ends. CDR3 length: 14 amino acids. CDR1 is MNHNS and CDR2 is SASEGT in the germline V gene. The CDR3 nucleotides are TGTGCCAGCAGAGCGACGCAGTCGAACACTGAAGCTTTCTTT. Its translation: CASRATQSNTEAFF.

Only one count was recorded for this clone. V usage is TRBV5-1 and J usage is TRBJ1-2, with a weak D call TRBD1 (6 bases). The V end lost 4 bases, the J end lost 3 bases, and 10 bases lay between the germline ends. Germline CDR1 SGHRS, CDR2 YFSETQ. The CDR3 consists of 13 residues. The CDR3: CASSPRGDYGYTF. DNA of the CDR3: TGCGCCAGCAGCCCCAGGGGCGACTATGGCTACACCTTC.

This clone appeared many times. The chain employs TRBV2 and TRBJ2-1; D could derive from TRBD1 or TRBD2 (6 bases each). CDR3 length: 13 residues. The germline V gene has CDR1 SNHLY and CDR2 FYNNEI. V lost 6 bases and J 8 bases, leaving 14 bases between the germline ends. Here the CDR3 DNA reads TGTGCCAGCAGAGGGGGGTTCTCACATGAGCAGTTCTTC. Translated, it gives CASRGGFSHEQFF.

The V and J genes are TRBV10-3 and TRBJ2-2, with unresolved D. Germline loops: CDR1 ENHRY, CDR2 SYGVKD. V was clipped by 4 bases and J by 8 bases, with 11 bases between them. The length of the CDR3 is 13 residues. The CDR3 DNA follows: TGTGCCATCAGTGCGACTGGGTTGGGGGAGCTGTTTTTT. It translates to CAISATGLGELFF.

In the case of this clone: One end of the junction varies from germline; a read error may be responsible. The CDR3 loop reads CASSRGYGGSGELFF. CDR3 DNA: TGCGCTAGCAGCAGGGGATACGGAGGATCCGGGGAGCTGTTTTTT. The rearrangement links TRBV5-1 to TRBJ2-2; D may be TRBD1 (6 bases). This CDR3 has 15 residues. CDR1 is SGHRS and CDR2 is YFSETQ in the germline V gene.

The chain uses TRBV11-3 and TRBJ2-2, with 11 bases fitting TRBD1. This CDR3 has 13 amino acids. J lost 6 bases, V lost 6 bases, and 0 bases had no gene match. Per germline, CDR1 SGHNT and CDR2 YENEEA. The CDR3 region is CASRGQGAGELFF. The CDR3 DNA reads as TGTGCCAGCAGGGGACAGGGGGCCGGGGAGCTGTTTTTT.

The gene calls are TRBV11-2 and TRBJ1-4; the D gene is possibly TRBD1 (5 bases). The V end was cut by 5 bases, the J end by 7 bases, with 14 bases between. Germline CDR1 and CDR2: SGHAT and FQNNGV. The CDR3 runs to 14 residues. CDR3 sequence reads: CASSAQGAGEKLFF. The CDR3 bases are TGTGCCAGCAGCGCACAAGGGGCCGGTGAAAAACTGTTTTTT.

The V gene is TRBV9, the J gene TRBJ1-2; TRBD1 agrees at 8 bases. The germline CDR1 and CDR2 sequences are SGDLS and YYNGEE. The CDR3 loop spans 16 amino acids. Trimming cost V 1 base and J 2 bases; bases outside gene matches: 7. The CDR3 sequence is CASSVTTGGLNYGYTF. The CDR3 DNA sequence: TGTGCCAGCAGCGTAACCACAGGGGGGCTGAACTATGGCTACACCTTC.

Here the CDR3 DNA reads TGTGCCAGTAGTTCGCTTAGGACAGGAGCCACAGATACGCAGTATTTT. Encoded protein: CASSSLRTGATDTQYF. V is TRBV19 and J is TRBJ2-3; TRBD1 matches at 7 bases. The CDR3 runs 16 residues. V lost 5 bases to trimming and J lost 2 bases; unmatched junction nucleotides: 10. Germline-derived CDR1 and CDR2 are LNHDA and SQIVND (reference sequence).

This CDR3 is CASSSGHNEQFF. CDR3 in DNA: TGTGCCAGCAGCTCGGGACACAATGAGCAGTTCTTC. The chain joins TRBV5-5 to TRBJ2-1, with D perhaps being TRBD1 or TRBD2 (5 bases each). The CDR3 sequence is 12 residues long. The V gene lost 3 bases and the J gene lost 5 bases, with 6 bases spanning the gap. Germline lookup yields CDR1 SGHKS and CDR2 YYEKEE (reference sequence).

As regards this clone: Other DNA sequences in this specimen translate into the identical CDR3. The J gene is TRBJ1-5, the V gene TRBV28; D gene ambiguous. Trimming pared 7 bases from V and 2 bases from J, leaving 6 bases between. The germline CDR1 and CDR2 sequences are MDHEN and SYDVKM. The CDR3 consists of 12 residues. The CDR3 sequence: CASIGRNQPQHF. CDR3 bases: TGTGCCAGCATAGGTCGCAATCAGCCCCAGCATTTT.

This clone was seen only a few times. The CDR3: CASSRAGQRNEKLFF. The DNA of the CDR3 is TGTGCCAGCAGTCGCGCAGGACAGCGAAATGAAAAACTGTTTTTT. This chain uses TRBV6-6 with TRBJ1-4, with D perhaps matching TRBD1 (6 bases). Per germline, CDR1 MNHNY and CDR2 SVGAGI (reference sequence). The CDR3 sequence is 15 residues long. V was trimmed by 5 bases and J by 5 bases, leaving 15 bases between them.

The chain links TRBV4-1 to TRBJ1-1; the D is unclear. Germline CDR1 and CDR2: MGHRA and YSYEKL. Trimming stripped 0 bases from V and 5 bases from J, with 19 bases between. The length of the CDR3 is 17 residues. In DNA, the CDR3 is TGCGCCAGCAGCCAAGATTTTGTGGCCCTGGGGATTACTGAAGCTTTCTTT. Protein product: CASSQDFVALGITEAFF.